This passage covers 19 T cell receptor beta chains from one sample sequenced in a study of blood T cell repertoires in COVID-19. Only in-frame clones appear in the TCRdb table, and some are missing; sequencing was by immunoSEQ multiplex PCR. The sample carries approximately 170,000 clones, roughly nine tenths recorded once. Sequenced: peripheral blood. The receptors were sampled from a woman in her fifties or sixties with COVID-19, enrolled during active disease.

The V and J genes are TRBV4-3 and TRBJ1-4, with a possible D match to TRBD1 (6 bases). Looked up from germline, CDR1 is LGHNA and CDR2 is YSLEER. CDR3 size: 17 residues. The V end lost 0 bases, the J end lost 10 bases, and 21 bases lay between the germline ends. Here the CDR3 DNA reads TGCGCCAGCAGCCAAGATCCAGCAGGGGATCATTCCGGAAAACTGTTTTTT. Its translation: CASSQDPAGDHSGKLFF.

The chain joins TRBV9 to TRBJ2-7, with 10 bases matching TRBD1. The CDR3 sequence is 16 residues long. Germline V gene lookup returns CDR1 SGDLS and CDR2 YYNGEE. V lost 2 bases and J lost 0; bases outside the gene matches: 5. The CDR3 protein is CASSVSGTGASYEQYF. CDR3 DNA: TGTGCCAGCAGCGTCAGCGGGACAGGGGCCTCCTACGAGCAGTACTTC.

This clone was detected once. This sequence joins TRBV24-1 and TRBJ2-5; weak D call: TRBD1 (6 bases). Germline CDR1 is KGHDR and CDR2 is SFDVKD. This CDR3 region has 15 residues. V lost 4 bases, J lost 4 bases, and 15 bases lay in between. The CDR3 nucleotides read TGTGCCACCAGTGACCCTCGACAGGCGGTAGAGACCCAGTACTTC. It yields the protein CATSDPRQAVETQYF.

The chain uses TRBV5-1 and TRBJ2-1; TRBD1 matches at 7 bases. This CDR3 comprises 15 residues. The V segment lost 0 bases and the J segment 9 bases; nucleotides outside the gene matches: 9. The germline V gene encodes CDR1 SGHRS and CDR2 YFSETQ. The CDR3 reads CASSLEAGGYGEQFF. CDR3 nucleotides: TGCGCCAGCAGCTTGGAGGCAGGGGGTTACGGTGAGCAGTTCTTC.

V usage is TRBV3-1 (or the pseudogene TRBV3-2) and J usage is TRBJ2-7; 9 bases line up with TRBD1. This CDR3 contains 14 residues. Germline lookup yields CDR1 LGHDT and CDR2 YNNKEL (reference sequence). Losses at the gene ends were 4 bases for V and 1 base for J; bases not matched to a gene: 2. The CDR3 region is CASSRDRVSYEQYF. As DNA, the CDR3 is TGTGCCAGCAGCCGGGACAGGGTATCCTACGAGCAGTACTTC.

This chain uses TRBV6-1 with TRBJ2-3, with TRBD2 as a possible D gene (6 bases). The CDR3 extends over 16 amino acids. Trimming pared 3 bases from V and 1 base from J, leaving 14 bases between. CDR1 is MNHNS, CDR2 SASEGT, per germline. CDR3: CASSDGLAVGTDTQYF. CDR3 in DNA: TGTGCCAGCAGTGATGGGTTAGCGGTTGGCACAGATACGCAGTATTTT.

The V gene is TRBV9, the J gene TRBJ1-3, with 12 positions matching TRBD1. V lost 3 bases and J lost 6; bases outside the gene matches: 7. Germline CDR1 SGDLS, CDR2 YYNGEE. CDR3 length: 16 amino acids. CDR3 DNA: TGTGCCAGCAGCGCCTCCGGGACAGGGGGCGAAAACACCATATATTTT. Residues: CASSASGTGGENTIYF.

V is TRBV28 and J is TRBJ1-1, with 7 positions matching TRBD1. J lost 4 bases, V lost 5 bases, and 7 bases had no gene match. Germline CDR1 MDHEN, CDR2 SYDVKM. The CDR3 contains 14 residues. The CDR3 DNA is TGTGCCAGCAGTCCCTTACGACAGGGCACTGAAGCTTTCTTT. Its protein is CASSPLRQGTEAFF.

The genes are TRBV7-2 and TRBJ2-3; D is perhaps TRBD2 (5 bases). Trimming shortened V by 8 bases and J by 9 bases, and 12 bases separated the two germline ends. Germline assignment: CDR1 SGHTA and CDR2 FQGNSA. The CDR3 length is 11 residues. CDR3 loop: CASRLGETQYF. Written as DNA, the CDR3 is TGTGCCAGCCGACTTGGGGAGACGCAGTATTTT.

The chain joins TRBV18 to TRBJ1-1, with D maybe TRBD1 (5 bases). V dropped 6 bases and J dropped 5 bases, with 19 bases sitting between them. Germline V lookup: CDR1 KGHSH, CDR2 LQKENI. This CDR3 has 15 amino acids. CDR3 loop: CASSQRGQGGTEAFF. The CDR3 nucleotides read TGTGCCAGCTCTCAAAGAGGGCAGGGAGGAACTGAAGCTTTCTTT.

The V gene is TRBV19, the J gene TRBJ2-7, with TRBD2 identical over 7 bases. This CDR3 contains 15 residues. Per the germline V gene, CDR1 is LNHDA and CDR2 is SQIVND (reference sequence). Germline trimming cut 6 bases from V and 2 bases from J; bases unmatched to any gene: 10. CDR3 sequence: CASRYAAGATYEQYF. For the CDR3, the DNA is TGTGCCAGTAGGTACGCGGCGGGAGCCACCTACGAGCAGTACTTC.

The chain employs TRBV5-1 and TRBJ2-2; D gene ambiguous. CDR1 is SGHRS, CDR2 YFSETQ, per germline. The CDR3 consists of 14 residues. V lost 0 bases and J 5 bases, leaving 8 bases between the germline ends. CDR3 in DNA: TGCGCCAGCAGCTTGGGCGCCAGGACCGGGGAGCTGTTTTTT. It translates to CASSLGARTGELFF.

This clone was counted a single time. This CDR3 is also generated by other DNA sequences in the sample. The chain joins TRBV10-3 to TRBJ1-5; no clear D. This CDR3 is 15 amino acids long. Germline V gene sequence: CDR1 ENHRY, CDR2 SYGVKD. With 0 bases removed from V and 2 bases from J, the gap between germline ends came to 8 bases. CDR3 residues: CAISESSGGNQPQHF. The CDR3 DNA reads as TGTGCCATCAGTGAGTCGTCCGGAGGCAATCAGCCCCAGCATTTT.

V and J are TRBV27 and TRBJ2-1; TRBD2 agrees at 11 bases. V dropped 6 bases and J dropped 2; count of bases not matched to a gene: 15. CDR3 length equals 19 residues. Germline CDR1 reads MNHEY; CDR2 reads SMNVEV (reference sequence). CDR3: CASRYQAGTSGATYNEQFF. CDR3 DNA: TGTGCCAGCAGATACCAGGCGGGGACTAGCGGAGCTACCTACAATGAGCAGTTCTTC.

This chain joins TRBV30 and TRBJ2-2; D is perhaps TRBD2 (6 bases). Germline V CDR1 and CDR2: GTSNPN, SVGIG (reference sequence). This CDR3 region has 16 residues. Between the trimmed V and J ends, which lost 3 bases and 5 bases, there was a span of 19 bases. In nucleotides, the CDR3 is TGTGCCTGGAGCGGCGTCGGGGGATCCCGTACCGGGGAGCTGTTTTTT. Encoded protein: CAWSGVGGSRTGELFF.

The genes are TRBV6-5 and TRBJ2-1, with 7 bases matching TRBD1. In germline, CDR1 is MNHEY, CDR2 SVGAGI. The CDR3 contains 15 residues. The ends lost 4 bases at V and 9 bases at J; junction bases unmatched: 12. CDR3 DNA: TGTGCCAGCAGTTCCCTGACAGGGACCTTGTCTGAGCAGTTCTTC. Translating gives CASSSLTGTLSEQFF.

The chain is built from TRBV29-1 and TRBJ1-5; a possible D gene is TRBD1 (6 bases). This CDR3 region has 14 residues. V was pared by 4 bases and J by 7 bases, with 17 bases between. In germline, CDR1 is SQVTM, CDR2 ANQGSEA. Here the CDR3 reads CSVGGGGAEQPQHF. The CDR3 coding sequence is TGCAGCGTTGGAGGGGGGGGAGCGGAACAGCCCCAGCATTTT.

This clone appeared once. The chain links TRBV30 to TRBJ1-2, with D maybe TRBD1 (5 bases). The CDR3 is made up of 12 amino acids. The V end was cut by 3 bases, the J end by 1 base, with 6 bases between. The germline gives CDR1 GTSNPN, CDR2 SVGIG (reference sequence). CDR3 sequence (DNA): TGTGCCTGGAGAGGGGATAACTATGGCTACACCTTC. Translating gives CAWRGDNYGYTF.

This chain links TRBV5-1 with TRBJ2-7; D may be TRBD2 (8 bases). The CDR3 is made up of 14 amino acids. Germline V gene sequence: CDR1 SGHRS, CDR2 YFSETQ. The V end was cut by 4 bases, the J end by 7 bases, with 18 bases between. CDR3 sequence: CASSPSGGGREQYF. Written as DNA, the CDR3 is TGCGCCAGCAGCCCGTCGGGAGGGGGCCGTGAGCAGTACTTC.